The 20 T cell receptor beta chains listed next were all sequenced from one sample in a study of cytomegalovirus exposure and HLA in healthy donors. The PCR had 60 Vbeta and 13 Jbeta primers. The table came from immunoSEQ multiplex PCR; TCRdb's copy has only in-frame clones and leaves some out. The sample holds tens of thousands of clones, roughly 79% seen once. The sample comprised PBMCs. The source is a male donor in good health and CMV-seropositive.

The chain links TRBV11-2 to TRBJ2-5; the D gene is possibly TRBD2 (5 bases). Germline V gene lookup returns CDR1 SGHAT and CDR2 FQNNGV. The ends were cut back, 5 bases at V and 5 bases at J, with 9 bases in the middle. The CDR3 runs 12 residues. CDR3: CASSPTGETQYF. In nucleotides, the CDR3 is TGTGCCAGCAGCCCGACGGGGGAGACCCAGTACTTC.

This chain uses TRBV29-1 with TRBJ1-5, with D perhaps matching TRBD1 (5 bases). V lost 3 bases and J lost 6, with 12 bases in between. CDR3 size: 13 residues. CDR1 SQVTM and CDR2 ANQGSEA come from the germline V gene. CDR3 nucleotide sequence: TGCAGCGTTGAGGCAGGGCTTGGTCAGCCCCAGCATTTT. Its protein product is CSVEAGLGQPQHF. The entire variable domain, with the rest obtained from reference TRBV29-1 and TRBJ1-5, is as follows: SAVISQKPSRDICQRGTSLTIQCQVDSQVTMMFWYRQQPGQSLTLIATANQGSEATYESGFVIDKFPISRPNLTFSTLTVSNMSPEDSSIYLCSVEAGLGQPQHFGDGTRLSIL.

The chain has TRBV15 and TRBJ2-7, with 9 bases aligning to TRBD2. V lost 0 bases and J lost 1; bases outside the gene matches: 1. Germline V gives CDR1 LNHNV, CDR2 YYDKDF (reference sequence). This CDR3 contains 15 residues. CDR3 sequence reads: CATSRELAGSYEQYF. In DNA, the CDR3 is TGTGCCACCAGCAGAGAACTAGCGGGTTCCTACGAGCAGTACTTC.

The rearrangement links TRBV7-8 to TRBJ2-1; D possibly corresponds to TRBD2 (6 bases). Germline CDR1 SGHVS, CDR2 FQNEAQ. V dropped 2 bases and J dropped 0 bases, with 11 bases sitting between them. The CDR3 length is 16 residues. The CDR3 region is CASSLIAGSSYNEQFF. In DNA form, the CDR3 reads TGTGCCAGCAGCTTAATTGCGGGGAGCTCCTACAATGAGCAGTTCTTC.

This clone was detected a few times. The genes are TRBV4-1 and TRBJ1-4, with D uncertain. Between the trimmed V and J ends, which lost 2 bases and 0 bases, there was a span of 4 bases. The CDR3 runs to 14 residues. CDR1 is MGHRA and CDR2 is YSYEKL in the germline V gene. CDR3 loop: CASSQFTTNEKLFF. DNA of the CDR3: TGCGCCAGCAGCCAATTTACAACTAATGAAAAACTGTTTTTT.

The chain is built from TRBV19 and TRBJ2-3; maybe TRBD1 (6 bases). V gave up 10 bases and J gave up 4 bases, with 15 bases separating them. Germline CDR1 is LNHDA and CDR2 is SQIVND (reference sequence). This CDR3 spans 13 amino acids. CDR3 DNA: TGTGCCACCCGGGACAATTCTCCAGATACGCAGTATTTT. Translated: CATRDNSPDTQYF. Variable domain in full (rest from reference TRBV19 and TRBJ2-3): DGGITQSPKYLFRKEGQNVTLSCEQNLNHDAMYWYRQDPGQGLRLIYYSQIVNDFQKGDIAEGYSVSREKKESFPLTVTSAQKNPTAFYLCATRDNSPDTQYFGPGTRLTVL.

The rearrangement joins TRBV5-1 to TRBJ2-5; TRBD1 matches 7 bases. The end of the DNA aligns better with TRBJ2-7, so the J call may be wrong. CDR3 length: 19 residues. From germline, CDR1 is SGHRS and CDR2 YFSETQ. CDR3 nucleotide sequence: TGCGCCAGCAGCGGTAGACAGGGCCTTAGGATAGGTAGCTCCTACGAGCAGTACTTC. It is translated as CASSGRQGLRIGSSYEQYF.

V is TRBV20-1 and J is TRBJ1-2; D not certain. CDR1 and CDR2 (germline): DFQATT, SNEGSKA (reference sequence). The CDR3 runs to 11 residues. Trimming cost V 6 bases and J 6 bases, with 11 bases left between them. The CDR3 region is CSATVDNGYTF. The DNA of the CDR3 is TGCAGTGCAACAGTAGATAATGGCTACACCTTC.

This rearrangement joins TRBV28 to TRBJ2-1, with unresolved D. CDR3 length equals 14 residues. Germline V lookup: CDR1 MDHEN, CDR2 SYDVKM. The V gene lost 2 bases and the J gene lost 0 bases, with 5 bases spanning the gap. CDR3: CASSLLSSYNEQFF. The CDR3 nucleotides read TGTGCCAGCAGTTTACTCAGCTCCTACAATGAGCAGTTCTTC.

Only one count was recorded for this clone. This chain connects TRBV5-1 to TRBJ2-7; D ambiguous. The CDR3 runs to 17 residues. The ends were cut back, 4 bases at V and 0 bases at J, with 20 bases in the middle. The germline V gene encodes CDR1 SGHRS and CDR2 YFSETQ. The CDR3 spells CASSPIFGRLSSYEQYF. The CDR3 DNA follows: TGCGCCAGCAGCCCAATATTCGGCAGGTTGAGCTCCTACGAGCAGTACTTC.

The rearrangement links TRBV19 to TRBJ2-2; D call uncertain. V lost 7 bases and J 7 bases, leaving 25 bases between the germline ends. CDR1 is LNHDA and CDR2 is SQIVND in the germline V gene (reference sequence). The CDR3 has 17 amino acids. CDR3 nucleotide sequence: TGTGCCAGTACCCCGTCGAGGTTCAGTCGTGGTATCGGGGAGCTGTTTTTT. Its protein is CASTPSRFSRGIGELFF.

The chain couples TRBV7-2 to TRBJ2-1; the match to TRBD2 covers 9 bases. V lost 1 base, J lost 2 bases, and 12 bases stayed unmatched. Germline assignment: CDR1 SGHTA and CDR2 FQGNSA. The CDR3 runs to 19 residues. CDR3 sequence: CASSLGLSRAGGPYNEQFF. The DNA of the CDR3 is TGTGCCAGCAGCTTAGGTCTGAGTCGAGCGGGGGGCCCCTACAATGAGCAGTTCTTC.

This rearrangement joins TRBV7-2 to TRBJ2-1, with a possible D match to TRBD2 (5 bases). This CDR3 has 14 residues. The germline gives CDR1 SGHTA, CDR2 FQGNSA. Deletions cut 5 bases from V and 6 bases from J, with 14 bases between. The CDR3, as DNA: TGTGCCAGCAGCCTGGTGGGCGGGCCCAATGAGCAGTTCTTC. Protein: CASSLVGGPNEQFF.

The chain combines TRBV7-9 with TRBJ2-3; 7 bases map to TRBD2. This CDR3 spans 16 amino acids. The V gene end was trimmed by 4 bases and the J gene end by 5 bases; junction bases not matched to a gene: 12. The germline V gene encodes CDR1 SEHNR and CDR2 FQNEAQ (reference sequence). The CDR3 region has the DNA TGTGCCAGCAGCTCGTCAAAGACTAGCAAGGGAGATACGCAGTATTTT. The encoded protein is CASSSSKTSKGDTQYF.

The CDR3 DNA follows: TGCGCCAGCAGCCTGGAGCCAAGCGGGGGGGCGGCCCAATATACGCAGTATTTT. It codes for CASSLEPSGGAAQYTQYF. V usage is TRBV5-1 and J usage is TRBJ2-3; 10 bases align to TRBD2. V lost 4 bases, J lost 7 bases, and 18 bases stayed unmatched. Germline CDR1 and CDR2: SGHRS and YFSETQ. The CDR3 length is 18 residues.

V and J are TRBV7-2 and TRBJ1-5; TRBD1 agrees at 7 bases. This CDR3 region has 16 residues. The germline V gene encodes CDR1 SGHTA and CDR2 FQGNSA. V was clipped by 5 bases and J by 3 bases; unmatched bases: 10. CDR3 DNA: TGTGCCAGCAGCACCAGGACAGGTGGTTACAATCAGCCCCAGCATTTT. As protein: CASSTRTGGYNQPQHF.

V and J are TRBV7-2 and TRBJ2-1; 9 bases fit TRBD1. This CDR3 has 12 residues. V shed 3 bases and J 15 bases; nucleotides not matched to a gene: 6. Germline V gene data show CDR1 as SGHTA and CDR2 as FQGNSA. CDR3 residues: CASSFEGTGLFF. Written as DNA, the CDR3 is TGTGCCAGCAGCTTTGAAGGGACAGGGCTGTTCTTC.

V usage is TRBV29-1 and J usage is TRBJ2-1; the D gene is possibly TRBD2 (5 bases). Germline V gene lookup returns CDR1 SQVTM and CDR2 ANQGSEA. CDR3 length: 15 amino acids. The V and J ends lost 4 bases and 2 bases respectively, with 15 bases between them. DNA of the CDR3: TGCAGCGTTGTTCTGGTGGGAGTGGCCTACAATGAGCAGTTCTTC. Translating it yields CSVVLVGVAYNEQFF.

This clone was seen a single time. For the CDR3, the DNA is TGTGCCAGCAGCTTAGAACTAAGCTCCTACAATGAGCAGTTCTTC. Residues: CASSLELSSYNEQFF. The chain combines TRBV13 with TRBJ2-1; D remains unclear. The V gene's germline CDR1 is PRHDT and CDR2 FYEKMQ (reference sequence). Trimming left V 1 base short and J 0 bases short, with 7 bases between. This CDR3 has 15 amino acids. The complete variable domain, with remaining parts taken from reference TRBV13 and TRBJ2-1, reads AAGVIQSPRHLIKEKRETATLKCYPIPRHDTVYWYQQGPGQDPQFLISFYEKMQSDKGSIPDRFSAQQFSDYHSELNMSSLELGDSALYFCASSLELSSYNEQFFGPGTRLTVL.

This clone showed up just a few times. The chain is built from TRBV28 and TRBJ2-7; TRBD2 might be the D (5 bases). CDR1 and CDR2 (germline): MDHEN, SYDVKM. CDR3 length equals 16 residues. V shed 3 bases and J shed 4 bases, with 19 bases lying between them. The CDR3 spells CASSFLLRELRYEQYF. DNA of the CDR3: TGTGCCAGCAGTTTCCTCTTGAGGGAACTCCGGTACGAGCAGTACTTC.